This TCR beta chain was identified in a study of early T cells in non-severe SARS-CoV-2 infection. This clonotype occurred many times. TCRdb reprocessed the 5' RACE reads via MiXCR and lists one record per CDR3 protein. This table has roughly 58,000 distinct CDR3 sequences, 6.2% appearing once. CDR1 and CDR2 (germline): SGHTA, FQGNSA. CDR3 length: 15 residues. Trimming removed 5 bases from V and 0 bases from J, with 13 bases in between. Input material: whole blood. The TCR sequence derives from an adult who was a healthcare worker with PCR-confirmed SARS-CoV-2 infection or an uninfected control (not recorded which). The V and J genes are TRBV7-2 and TRBJ1-2, with D maybe TRBD1 (5 bases). The CDR3 sequence: CASSGGTVANYGYTF. DNA of the CDR3: TGTGCCAGCAGCGGCGGGACGGTAGCTAACTATGGCTACACCTTC.